Following are 30 T cell receptor beta chains from one sample sequenced in a study of human T cells and chemical hapten exposure. Sample time point: patch test 2, 6 weeks after DPC sensitization. The treatment here: therapeutic diphenylcyclopropenone sensitization with weekly scalp DPC. TCRdb processed the RACE reads anew with MiXCR; each CDR3 protein has one entry. Of over 70,000 distinct CDR3 sequences in the sample, roughly 12% were seen once. This specimen was whole blood, taken in connection with sensitization to the hapten diphenylcyclopropenone (DPC). All receptors derive from a man younger than 35 with alopecia areata. Some clones in this sample may be carry-over from other donors' samples.

This clonotype showed up just a few times. This chain joins TRBV10-3 and TRBJ1-1; D is undetermined. With 4 bases removed from V and 1 base from J, the gap between germline ends came to 4 bases. Germline CDR1 ENHRY, CDR2 SYGVKD. The CDR3 sequence is 12 residues long. The CDR3 loop reads CAISVRNTEAFF. The CDR3 DNA reads TGTGCCATCAGTGTAAGGAACACTGAAGCTTTCTTT.

CDR3 sequence reads: CASSLERGGLNNEQFF. In DNA form, the CDR3 reads TGTGCCAGCAGCTTAGAGAGGGGGGGCCTCAACAATGAGCAGTTCTTC. The rearrangement joins TRBV7-2 to TRBJ2-1, with a possible D match to TRBD2 (7 bases). The CDR3 is 16 amino acids. V was clipped by 1 base and J by 5 bases, with 15 bases between them. The germline V gene has CDR1 SGHTA and CDR2 FQGNSA.

This clonotype has just a few counts. In this CDR3 the conserved last residue, phenylalanine or tryptophan, is missing, so a read error is likely. This sequence joins TRBV7-8 and TRBJ1-2; TRBD1 agrees at 8 bases. CDR1 SGHVS and CDR2 FQNEAQ come from the germline V gene. Trimming removed 1 base from V and 3 bases from J; junction bases left unmatched: 4. CDR3 size: 15 residues. CDR3 in DNA: TGTGCCAGCAGCTTAGAGGGCAGGGGGCACTATGGCTACACCTCC. It specifies CASSLEGRGHYGYTS.

The table lists this clonotype with many counts. This chain uses TRBV7-3 with TRBJ2-1, with D perhaps assigned TRBD1 or TRBD2 (5 bases each). The V and J ends lost 2 bases and 4 bases respectively, with 12 bases between them. CDR1 and CDR2 from the germline V gene are SGHTA and FQGTGA. The CDR3 length is 15 residues. Here the CDR3 reads CASSLLLAGYNEQFF. The CDR3 DNA is TGTGCCAGCAGCTTATTGCTAGCAGGGTACAATGAGCAGTTCTTC.

The table lists this clonotype with many counts. The J gene is TRBJ2-1, the V gene TRBV11-2; D is ambiguous. The CDR3 length is 11 residues. The V gene lost 5 bases and the J gene lost 9 bases, with 8 bases spanning the gap. The V gene's germline CDR1 is SGHAT and CDR2 FQNNGV. CDR3 amino acids: CASSKTVEQFF. The DNA of the CDR3 is TGTGCCAGCAGCAAGACGGTTGAGCAGTTCTTC.

The table lists this clonotype with a few counts. The CDR3 ends on some other residue instead of the conserved phenylalanine or tryptophan, so this is likely a read error. The DNA is omitted, as the CDR3 cannot be located on it reliably, and the CDR3 follows TCRdb's listing. This sequence joins TRBV28 and TRBJ2-1; the table assigns TRBD2, which was not confirmed against the DNA. The CDR3 is made up of 12 amino acids, end residues included. CDR1 and CDR2 from the germline V gene are MDHEN and SYDVKM. The CDR3: CASSNEGLAPNL.

In this sample, this clonotype turned up many times. V and J are TRBV7-2 and TRBJ2-7, with 7 bases aligning to TRBD2. The V gene's germline CDR1 is SGHTA and CDR2 FQGNSA. The V gene end was trimmed by 1 base and the J gene end by 1 base; junction bases not matched to a gene: 10. This CDR3 contains 17 residues. CDR3 amino acids: CASSLDSGVGESYEQYV. The CDR3, as DNA: TGTGCCAGCAGCTTAGACAGCGGGGTGGGAGAATCCTACGAGCAGTACGTC.

This clonotype has a handful of counts. The V call is TRBV5-5, the J call TRBJ2-1; D uncertain. Germline assignment: CDR1 SGHKS and CDR2 YYEKEE (reference sequence). Trimming stripped 3 bases from V and 7 bases from J, with 17 bases between. This CDR3 has 15 amino acids. Written as DNA, the CDR3 is TGTGCCAGCAGCTCTCGGTTGTTGATCGGGAATGAGCAGTTCTTC. Protein: CASSSRLLIGNEQFF.

About this clonotype itself: A single base separates this from a much larger clone, so it may be a read error. The J gene is TRBJ1-5, the V gene TRBV15; maybe TRBD1 (5 bases). The CDR3 has 15 residues. Per germline, CDR1 LNHNV and CDR2 YYDKDF (reference sequence). V gave up 5 bases and J gave up 0 bases, with 11 bases separating them. The CDR3 sequence is CATSYRKYSNQPQHF. CDR3 sequence (DNA): TGTGCCACCAGCTACAGGAAATATAGCAATCAGCCCCAGCATTTT.

This clonotype was recorded a few times. The chain recombines TRBV27 with TRBJ2-7; D is undetermined. V lost 2 bases and J lost 3, with 8 bases in between. The CDR3 sequence is 13 residues long. Germline CDR1 reads MNHEY; CDR2 reads SMNVEV (reference sequence). CDR3 DNA: TGTGCCAGCAGTTTACCTAGGCTCTACGAGCAGTACTTC. This codes for CASSLPRLYEQYF.

This clonotype has a count of ten or more. The CDR3 coding sequence is TGTGCCAGCAGCTTACCAGGGGAAGGAAACACCATATATTTT. It encodes CASSLPGEGNTIYF. The chain carries TRBV7-9 and TRBJ1-3; D might be TRBD1 (6 bases). Trimming took off 2 bases at V and 4 bases at J, with 9 bases between the two ends. The CDR3 runs 14 residues. The germline V gene has CDR1 SEHNR and CDR2 FQNEAQ (reference sequence). The complete variable domain, with remaining parts taken from reference TRBV7-9 and TRBJ1-3, reads DTGVSQNPRHKITKRGQNVTFRCDPISEHNRLYWYRQTLGQGPEFLTYFQNEAQLEKSRLLSDRFSAERPKGSFSTLEIQRTEQGDSAMYLCASSLPGEGNTIYFGEGSWLTVV.

This clonotype was observed many times. The chain recombines TRBV7-4 with TRBJ1-4; D unclear. The V and J ends lost 2 bases and 0 bases respectively, with 13 bases between them. The CDR3 covers 17 residues. CDR1 and CDR2 (germline): SGHVT, SQSDAQ. Here the CDR3 reads CASSLSPPPPTNEKLFF. In nucleotides, the CDR3 is TGTGCCAGCAGCTTATCCCCTCCACCACCAACTAATGAAAAACTGTTTTTT.

CDR3 in amino acids: CASSVSRGAADTQYF. As DNA, the CDR3 is TGTGCCAGCAGTGTTTCTCGGGGGGCGGCAGATACGCAGTATTTT. J is TRBJ2-3 and V is TRBV2; a weak D match, TRBD2 (7 bases). Trimming removed 4 bases from V and 4 bases from J, with 15 bases in between. Germline V CDR1 and CDR2: SNHLY, FYNNEI. The CDR3 contains 15 residues.

The table lists this clonotype with a few counts. V is TRBV28 and J is TRBJ1-3, with unresolved D. The V end was cut by 1 base, the J end by 3 bases, with 16 bases between. The length of the CDR3 is 17 residues. Germline V gene lookup returns CDR1 MDHEN and CDR2 SYDVKM. CDR3 residues: CASSLFARVLIGNTIYF. The CDR3 bases are TGTGCCAGCAGTTTATTTGCAAGGGTTTTAATTGGAAACACCATATATTTT.

This clonotype has a count of ten or more. The CDR3: CAIGPGQGFYEQYV. In DNA form, the CDR3 reads TGTGCCATTGGACCGGGACAGGGTTTCTACGAGCAGTACGTC. This chain connects TRBV10-3 to TRBJ2-7; TRBD1 matches at 9 bases. Germline CDR1 ENHRY, CDR2 SYGVKD. V lost 9 bases and J lost 3; bases outside the gene matches: 9. This CDR3 has 14 amino acids.

This clonotype appeared many times. The chain couples TRBV4-3 to TRBJ2-4; 7 bases match TRBD1. V was clipped by 1 base and J by 8 bases; unmatched bases: 8. Germline lookup yields CDR1 LGHNA and CDR2 YSLEER. The CDR3 is made up of 15 amino acids. CDR3 nucleotide sequence: TGCGCCAGCAGCCAAGCTCGACAGGGTGCAGACATTCAGTACTTC. Its translation: CASSQARQGADIQYF.

The sample holds many counts of this clonotype. The V gene is TRBV6-1, the J gene TRBJ1-1, with D unresolved. Germline values: CDR1 MNHNS, CDR2 SASEGT. CDR3 size: 14 residues. The germline V and J ends were trimmed by 1 base and 6 bases, with 12 bases remaining between them. In nucleotides, the CDR3 is TGTGCCAGCAGTGAAGGGCCCGAGAGCGCTGAAGCTTTCTTT. Translation gives CASSEGPESAEAFF.

Many counts were recorded for this clonotype. The rearrangement joins TRBV6-2 or TRBV6-3 to TRBJ1-6, with 7 positions matching TRBD1. Trimming cost V 2 bases and J 2 bases; bases outside gene matches: 6. Per the germline V gene, CDR1 is MNHEY and CDR2 is SVGEGT. The CDR3 is 17 amino acids. CDR3 nucleotides: TGTGCCAGCAGTTACGACAGGGAGCCGACCTATAATTCACCCCTCCACTTT. Protein product: CASSYDREPTYNSPLHF.

This clonotype has at least ten counts. This rearrangement joins TRBV29-1 to TRBJ2-7; the D is unclear. The V end was cut by 4 bases, the J end by 2 bases, with 9 bases between. Germline CDR1 SQVTM, CDR2 ANQGSEA. The CDR3 spans 12 residues. The CDR3 DNA reads TGCAGCGTTGCGCTCAGCGCCTACGAGCAGTACTTC. This sequence encodes CSVALSAYEQYF.

V usage is TRBV6-2 or TRBV6-3 and J usage is TRBJ2-2; D ambiguous. Germline CDR1 and CDR2: MNHEY and SVGEGT. CDR3 length: 13 amino acids. V lost 5 bases to trimming and J lost 3 bases, with 7 bases between them. CDR3 amino acids: CASSREDTGELFF. In DNA, the CDR3 is TGTGCCAGCAGTAGAGAAGACACCGGGGAGCTGTTTTTT.

This clonotype appeared a few times. The V call is TRBV7-3, the J call TRBJ1-1; D uncertain. Trimming removed 2 bases at V and 2 bases at J, with 6 bases between. Germline V gene sequence: CDR1 SGHTA, CDR2 FQGTGA. The CDR3 loop spans 13 amino acids. CDR3 amino acids: CASSLWPNTEAFF. DNA for the CDR3: TGTGCCAGCAGCTTATGGCCTAACACTGAAGCTTTCTTT.

This clonotype was detected ten times or more. The rearrangement uses TRBV20-1 and TRBJ2-2; 9 bases are shared with TRBD2. The CDR3 covers 14 residues. Trimming removed 5 bases from V and 4 bases from J; junction bases left unmatched: 5. From germline, CDR1 is DFQATT and CDR2 SNEGSKA (reference sequence). CDR3 protein: CSAAGTSLTGELFF. CDR3 nucleotides: TGCAGTGCTGCCGGGACTAGCCTCACCGGGGAGCTGTTTTTT.

This clonotype was seen a handful of times. This chain links TRBV6-5 with TRBJ1-6; 11 bases fit TRBD1. Trimming removed 5 bases from V and 8 bases from J; junction bases left unmatched: 5. The CDR3 extends over 15 amino acids. The germline CDR1 and CDR2 sequences are MNHEY and SVGAGI. CDR3 in amino acids: CASSDWTGGYSPLHF. The DNA for the CDR3 is TGTGCCAGCAGTGACTGGACAGGGGGCTATTCACCCCTCCACTTT.

This clonotype has a count of ten or more. The chain joins TRBV28 to TRBJ1-2, with D hard to call. Trimming took 5 bases from V and 7 from J, leaving 20 bases between them. Germline V gene sequence: CDR1 MDHEN, CDR2 SYDVKM. The CDR3 is 15 residues long. This chain's CDR3 is CASSRPVADSFGYTF. The CDR3 nucleotides are TGTGCCAGCAGTCGCCCAGTGGCAGATTCTTTTGGCTACACCTTC.

In this sample, this clonotype turned up many times. This chain uses TRBV12-3 or TRBV12-4 with TRBJ2-2; TRBD2 matches 14 bases. The ends lost 5 bases at V and 4 bases at J; junction bases unmatched: 0. The CDR3 runs 15 residues. The DNA for the CDR3 is TGTGCCAGCAGTGGGACTAGCGGGGGCACCGGGGAGCTGTTTTTT. Its protein product is CASSGTSGGTGELFF.

This clonotype was recorded many times. V usage is TRBV12-5 and J usage is TRBJ2-3; D is uncertain. CDR1 and CDR2 from the germline V gene are LGHNT and FRNRAP. V was cut by 4 bases and J by 5 bases, with 7 bases left in between. The CDR3 loop spans 12 amino acids. This CDR3 reads CASGSSGDTQYF. DNA for the CDR3: TGTGCTAGTGGTTCTTCGGGAGATACGCAGTATTTT.

CDR3 sequence reads: CSAADRPGSPLHF. The CDR3 nucleotides read TGCAGTGCTGCCGACAGGCCGGGTTCACCCCTCCACTTT. This chain joins TRBV20-1 and TRBJ1-6; possibly TRBD1 for D (6 bases). V shed 5 bases and J shed 9 bases, with 14 bases lying between them. The CDR3 is made up of 13 amino acids. Germline values: CDR1 DFQATT, CDR2 SNEGSKA (reference sequence).

This chain links TRBV11-2 with TRBJ2-1, with unresolved D. The germline gives CDR1 SGHAT, CDR2 FQNNGV. V lost 0 bases, J lost 13 bases, and 10 bases lay in between. This CDR3 is 12 amino acids long. The CDR3 spells CASSLDPKSQFF. The CDR3 DNA sequence: TGTGCCAGCAGCTTAGACCCTAAAAGCCAGTTCTTC.

This clonotype was detected once. A junction boundary mismatches the germline segment, possibly from a read error. This chain connects TRBV7-8 to TRBJ2-1, with TRBD2 matching over 11 bases. Looked up from germline, CDR1 is SGHVS and CDR2 is FQNEAQ. The CDR3 contains 15 residues. CDR3 sequence: CVSSRGLAGYNEQFF. The CDR3 DNA reads as TGTGTCAGCAGCCGAGGACTAGCGGGTTACAATGAGCAGTTCTTC. Based on the CDR3 plus reference TRBV7-8 and TRBJ2-1, the full variable domain is GAGVSQSPRYKVAKRGQDVALRCDPISGHVSLFWYQQALGQGPEFLTYFQNEAQLDKSGLPSDRFFAERPEGSVSTLKIQRTQQEDSAVYLCVSSRGLAGYNEQFFGPGTRLTVL.

This clonotype was found a few times. The chain links TRBV7-2 to TRBJ2-1; D may be TRBD2 (5 bases). CDR1 and CDR2 from the germline V gene are SGHTA and FQGNSA. This CDR3 comprises 12 residues. The ends were cut back, 5 bases at V and 9 bases at J, with 11 bases in the middle. The CDR3 spells CASSADYREQFF. For the CDR3, the DNA is TGTGCCAGCAGCGCAGACTACCGTGAGCAGTTCTTC.